The clone carrying this T cell receptor (beta chain) was found once. Other DNA sequences within the sample encode an identical CDR3. Clones were sequenced by immunoSEQ multiplex PCR, and TCRdb holds only the in-frame ones, with some missing. The sample includes 75,000 to 95,000 clones, roughly 92% of them seen just once. This entry comes from a study of T cell changes during pregnancy in multiple sclerosis. The clonotype was recovered from a female donor with multiple sclerosis, enrolled in a pregnancy study. The sample consisted of peripheral blood, taken after pregnancy.

Here the CDR3 reads CASSLVILQGGYGGYTF. CDR3 sequence (DNA): TGTGCCAGCAGCTTAGTGATTCTCCAGGGGGGCTACGGTGGCTACACCTTC. The V call is TRBV7-9, the J call TRBJ1-2, with TRBD1 matching 7 bases. Germline assignment: CDR1 SEHNR and CDR2 FQNEAQ (reference sequence). Germline trimming cut 1 base from V and 7 bases from J; bases unmatched to any gene: 15. The CDR3 spans 17 residues.